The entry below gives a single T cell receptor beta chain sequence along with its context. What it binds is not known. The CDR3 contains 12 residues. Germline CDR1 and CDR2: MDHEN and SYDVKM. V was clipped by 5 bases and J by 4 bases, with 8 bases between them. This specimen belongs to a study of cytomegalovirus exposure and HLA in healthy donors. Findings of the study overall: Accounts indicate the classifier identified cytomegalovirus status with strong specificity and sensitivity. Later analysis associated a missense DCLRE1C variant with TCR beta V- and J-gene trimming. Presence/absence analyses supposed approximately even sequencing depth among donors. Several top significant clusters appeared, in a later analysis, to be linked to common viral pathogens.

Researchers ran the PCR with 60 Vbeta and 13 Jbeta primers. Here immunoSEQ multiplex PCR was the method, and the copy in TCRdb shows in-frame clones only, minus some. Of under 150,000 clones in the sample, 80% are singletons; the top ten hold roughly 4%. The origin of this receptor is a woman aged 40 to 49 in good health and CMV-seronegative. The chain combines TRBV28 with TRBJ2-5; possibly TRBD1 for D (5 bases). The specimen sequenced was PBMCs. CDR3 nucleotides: TGTGCCAGCAGTGGTAGGGGAGAGACCCAGTACTTC. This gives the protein CASSGRGETQYF.